The 20 T cell receptor beta chains listed next were all sequenced from one sample in a study of cytomegalovirus exposure and HLA in healthy donors. Vbeta (60) and Jbeta (13) primers were used in the PCR. Libraries were prepared by immunoSEQ multiplex PCR; TCRdb keeps only in-frame clonotypes and omits some of them. Of 150,000 or so clones listed, about 73% are singletons. Sequencing used PBMCs. The receptors come from a woman in her forties in good health and CMV-seronegative.

As concerns this clone: A junction boundary mismatches the germline segment, possibly from a read error. V and J are TRBV5-5 and TRBJ2-5, with D tentatively TRBD2 (6 bases). Per the germline V gene, CDR1 is SGHKS and CDR2 is YYEKEE (reference sequence). This CDR3 comprises 13 residues. The chain's CDR3 is CARSPPGRETQYF. The CDR3 DNA sequence: TGTGCCCGCAGCCCTCCGGGGAGGGAGACCCAGTACTTC.

As concerns this clone: The junction shows a germline mismatch at one end, possibly a read error. The J gene is TRBJ1-1, the V gene TRBV5-1, with 7 bases fitting TRBD1. Germline lookup yields CDR1 SGHRS and CDR2 YFSETQ. CDR3 length: 14 amino acids. Written as DNA, the CDR3 is TGCGCCAACAGCCTATCCGGACAGGACACTGAAGCTTTCTTT. This translates into CANSLSGQDTEAFF. The full variable domain, with the rest looked up from reference TRBV5-1 and TRBJ1-1, is KAGVTQTPRYLIKTRGQQVTLSCSPISGHRSVSWYQQTPGQGLQFLFEYFSETQRNKGNFPGRFSGRQFSNSRSEMNVSTLELGDSALYLCANSLSGQDTEAFFGQGTRLTVV.

The gene calls are TRBV2 and TRBJ1-2, with 9 bases lining up with TRBD1. The J segment lost 0 bases and the V segment lost 5 bases, leaving 1 base of the junction unmatched. From germline, CDR1 is SNHLY and CDR2 FYNNEI. The CDR3 loop spans 14 amino acids. CDR3: CASSRTGANYGYTF. DNA of the CDR3: TGTGCCAGCAGTCGGACAGGGGCTAACTATGGCTACACCTTC. Filled out from reference TRBV2 and TRBJ1-2, the complete variable domain reads EPEVTQTPSHQVTQMGQEVILRCVPISNHLYFYWYRQILGQKVEFLVSFYNNEISEKSEIFDDQFSVERPDGSNFTLKIRSTKLEDSAMYFCASSRTGANYGYTFGSGTRLTVV.

This chain joins TRBV7-9 and TRBJ1-2; a weak D match, TRBD1 (5 bases). V dropped 3 bases and J dropped 8 bases, with 7 bases sitting between them. There are 11 residues in the CDR3. CDR1 and CDR2 (germline): SEHNR, FQNEAQ (reference sequence). The CDR3 DNA follows: TGTGCCAGCAGCTTGGGGCAGGGCTACACCTTC. It yields the protein CASSLGQGYTF.

In DNA form, the CDR3 reads TGTGCCAGCAGCTTAGACGGTAGCAACTATGGCTACACCTTC. Translated, it gives CASSLDGSNYGYTF. The chain combines TRBV7-2 with TRBJ1-2; D remains unclear. The CDR3 runs 14 residues. The V and J ends lost 1 base and 2 bases respectively, with 8 bases between them. Germline CDR1 and CDR2: SGHTA and FQGNSA.

The chain links TRBV29-1 to TRBJ1-1; tentative D call: TRBD1 (6 bases). Germline V CDR1 and CDR2: SQVTM, ANQGSEA. The CDR3 has 13 residues. Trimming stripped 5 bases from V and 8 bases from J, with 18 bases between. The CDR3 reads CSVHRDFGWEAFF. CDR3 nucleotide sequence: TGCAGCGTTCACAGGGATTTCGGCTGGGAAGCTTTCTTT.

This sequence joins TRBV27 and TRBJ2-1; a weak D match, TRBD1 (6 bases). Germline V gene data show CDR1 as MNHEY and CDR2 as SMNVEV (reference sequence). Deletions cut 3 bases from V and 9 bases from J, with 9 bases between. The CDR3 totals 12 residues. The CDR3 DNA reads as TGTGCCAGCAGTTTGCAAGGGGGTGAGCAGTTCTTC. This gives the protein CASSLQGGEQFF.

The chain employs TRBV7-9 and TRBJ2-4; TRBD2 matches 7 bases. The length of the CDR3 is 16 residues. V shed 2 bases and J 0 bases; nucleotides not matched to a gene: 4. CDR1 is SEHNR and CDR2 is FQNEAQ in the germline V gene (reference sequence). The CDR3 DNA reads TGTGCCAGCAGCTTAATGGGAGGGCTAGCCAAAAACATTCAGTACTTC. Its protein is CASSLMGGLAKNIQYF. The whole variable domain, remainder taken from reference TRBV7-9 and TRBJ2-4, is DTGVSQNPRHKITKRGQNVTFRCDPISEHNRLYWYRQTLGQGPEFLTYFQNEAQLEKSRLLSDRFSAERPKGSFSTLEIQRTEQGDSAMYLCASSLMGGLAKNIQYFGAGTRLSVL.

This clone has only a few counts. This rearrangement joins TRBV2 to TRBJ2-3; 11 bases agree with TRBD2. Trimming at V came to 3 bases and at J to 6 bases, leaving 5 bases not matched to a gene. Germline V lookup: CDR1 SNHLY, CDR2 FYNNEI. This CDR3 region has 15 residues. The CDR3 loop reads CASSDLAGGRDTQYF. CDR3 sequence (DNA): TGTGCCAGCAGTGACCTAGCGGGGGGCCGTGATACGCAGTATTTT.

The chain recombines TRBV6-5 with TRBJ2-5; maybe TRBD1 (6 bases). The germline V gene has CDR1 MNHEY and CDR2 SVGAGI. The CDR3 length is 14 residues. The V end lost 2 bases, the J end lost 2 bases, and 9 bases lay between the germline ends. The CDR3, as DNA: TGTGCCAGCAGTTACGGGACACATCAAGAGACCCAGTACTTC. Its translation: CASSYGTHQETQYF.

This clone was observed a single time. This chain connects TRBV7-6 to TRBJ2-5; 7 bases map to TRBD1. The J call may be incorrect, as the DNA end agrees better with TRBJ2-7. Germline V CDR1 and CDR2: SGHVS, FNYEAQ. This CDR3 is built from 14 residues. CDR3 amino acids: CASSLEGAQLEQYF. The DNA of the CDR3 is TGTGCCAGCAGCTTAGAGGGGGCGCAGCTCGAGCAGTACTTC.

V is TRBV18 and J is TRBJ2-5; 8 nucleotides agree with TRBD2. CDR1 and CDR2 from the germline V gene are KGHSH and LQKENI. This CDR3 is 14 amino acids long. Germline trimming cut 6 bases from V and 2 bases from J; bases unmatched to any gene: 5. CDR3 sequence: CASSLAGGQETQYF. The CDR3 nucleotides are TGTGCCAGCTCTTTGGCGGGGGGACAAGAGACCCAGTACTTC.

The chain links TRBV6-5 to TRBJ1-3, with TRBD1 matching 8 bases. This CDR3 has 14 residues. Germline CDR1 and CDR2: MNHEY and SVGAGI. Unmatched junction bases numbered 4, after V lost 5 bases and J lost 4 bases. CDR3 sequence reads: CASSNRGYGNTIYF. For the CDR3, the DNA is TGTGCCAGCAGTAACAGGGGGTACGGAAACACCATATATTTT.

CDR3: CASSIQGGWEPQHF. CDR3 bases: TGTGCCAGTAGTATACAGGGGGGCTGGGAGCCCCAGCATTTT. This chain connects TRBV19 to TRBJ1-5, with 7 positions matching TRBD1. Germline CDR1 is LNHDA and CDR2 is SQIVND (reference sequence). The V and J ends lost 2 bases and 8 bases, in that order; junction bases with no gene match: 6. The CDR3 is made up of 14 amino acids.

The rearrangement joins TRBV28 to TRBJ1-1, with a weak D call TRBD1 (6 bases). V was trimmed by 6 bases and J by 4 bases, leaving 21 bases between them. CDR1 and CDR2 (germline): MDHEN, SYDVKM. The CDR3 sequence is 16 residues long. The CDR3: CASSPADSYGTTEAFF. CDR3 coding DNA: TGTGCCAGCAGCCCCGCGGACAGTTATGGTACCACTGAAGCTTTCTTT.

The chain uses TRBV10-3 and TRBJ2-5, with TRBD2 matching 14 bases. CDR1 and CDR2 (germline): ENHRY, SYGVKD. This CDR3 is 15 amino acids long. The J segment lost 4 bases and the V segment lost 2 bases, leaving 0 bases of the junction unmatched. The CDR3 nucleotides are TGTGCCATCAGTGAGGGGACTAGCGGGGGAGAGACCCAGTACTTC. Its translation is CAISEGTSGGETQYF.

In its sample, this clone was seen once. The gene calls are TRBV5-8 and TRBJ2-1; weak D call: TRBD2 (6 bases). The CDR3 extends over 14 amino acids. Germline loops: CDR1 SGHTS, CDR2 YDEGEE. V lost 7 bases to trimming and J lost 0 bases, with 11 bases between them. The CDR3 bases are TGTGCCAGCGTTTTCGGGAGCTCCTACAATGAGCAGTTCTTC. It translates to CASVFGSSYNEQFF.

This clone appeared once. The chain combines TRBV27 with TRBJ1-1; D gene ambiguous. The CDR3 runs to 13 residues. Per germline, CDR1 MNHEY and CDR2 SMNVEV (reference sequence). The V end was cut by 2 bases, the J end by 4 bases, with 8 bases between. CDR3 DNA sequence: TGTGCCAGCAGTTTAGAGGCGTTCACTGAAGCTTTCTTT. Its protein product is CASSLEAFTEAFF.

V gene TRBV19 combines with J gene TRBJ2-3; D unresolved. The CDR3 is made up of 15 amino acids. The germline V gene has CDR1 LNHDA and CDR2 SQIVND (reference sequence). V was trimmed by 4 bases and J by 2 bases, leaving 13 bases between them. CDR3 region: CASSTVKRSTDTQYF. The CDR3 nucleotides are TGTGCCAGTAGTACAGTGAAGCGATCCACAGATACGCAGTATTTT.

V and J are TRBV5-1 and TRBJ2-2, with TRBD1 matching over 8 bases. This CDR3 has 17 residues. The ends lost 0 bases at V and 2 bases at J; junction bases unmatched: 6. The germline V gene encodes CDR1 SGHRS and CDR2 YFSETQ. The CDR3 here is CASSLGRTGLNTGELFF. As DNA, the CDR3 is TGCGCCAGCAGCTTGGGGAGGACAGGGCTCAACACCGGGGAGCTGTTTTTT.